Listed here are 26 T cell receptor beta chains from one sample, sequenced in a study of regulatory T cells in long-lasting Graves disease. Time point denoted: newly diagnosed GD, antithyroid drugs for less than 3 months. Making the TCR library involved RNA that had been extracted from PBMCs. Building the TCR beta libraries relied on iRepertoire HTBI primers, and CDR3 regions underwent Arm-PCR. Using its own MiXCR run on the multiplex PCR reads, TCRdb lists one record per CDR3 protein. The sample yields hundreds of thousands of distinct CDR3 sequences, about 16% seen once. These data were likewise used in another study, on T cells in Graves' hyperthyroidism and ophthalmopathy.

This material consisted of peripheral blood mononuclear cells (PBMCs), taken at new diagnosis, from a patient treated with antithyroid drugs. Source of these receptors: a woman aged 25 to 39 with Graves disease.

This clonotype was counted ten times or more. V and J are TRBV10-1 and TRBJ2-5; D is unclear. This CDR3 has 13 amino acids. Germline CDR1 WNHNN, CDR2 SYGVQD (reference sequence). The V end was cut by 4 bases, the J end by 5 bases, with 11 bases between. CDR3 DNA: TGCGCCAGCAGTGCGGGCTTCAGGGAGACCCAGTACTTC. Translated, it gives CASSAGFRETQYF.

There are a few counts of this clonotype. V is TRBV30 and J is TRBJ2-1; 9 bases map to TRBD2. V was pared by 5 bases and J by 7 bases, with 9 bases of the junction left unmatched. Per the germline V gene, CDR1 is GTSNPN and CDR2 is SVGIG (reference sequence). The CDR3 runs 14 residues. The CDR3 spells CAWDRGLASNEQFF. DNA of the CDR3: TGTGCCTGGGATAGGGGACTAGCATCGAATGAGCAGTTCTTC.

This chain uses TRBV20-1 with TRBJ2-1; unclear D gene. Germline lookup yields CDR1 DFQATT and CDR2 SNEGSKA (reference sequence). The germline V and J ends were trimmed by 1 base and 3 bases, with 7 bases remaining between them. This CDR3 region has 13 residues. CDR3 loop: CSARVQFYNEQFF. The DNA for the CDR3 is TGCAGTGCTAGAGTGCAGTTCTACAATGAGCAGTTCTTC.

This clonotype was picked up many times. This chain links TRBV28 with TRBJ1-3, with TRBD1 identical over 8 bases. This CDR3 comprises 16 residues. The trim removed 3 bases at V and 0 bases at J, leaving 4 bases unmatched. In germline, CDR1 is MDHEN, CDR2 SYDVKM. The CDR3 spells CASSLRQGFSGNTIYF. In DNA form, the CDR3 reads TGTGCCAGCAGTTTGCGACAGGGGTTCTCTGGAAACACCATATATTTT.

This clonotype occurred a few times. As DNA, the CDR3 is TGCAGTGCTAGGATGGTAATCGGCTACAATGAGCAGTTCTTC. This translates into CSARMVIGYNEQFF. The V and J genes are TRBV20-1 and TRBJ2-1; no clear D gene. This CDR3 is 14 amino acids long. CDR1 and CDR2 (germline): DFQATT, SNEGSKA (reference sequence). The V and J ends lost 3 bases and 3 bases respectively, with 12 bases between them.

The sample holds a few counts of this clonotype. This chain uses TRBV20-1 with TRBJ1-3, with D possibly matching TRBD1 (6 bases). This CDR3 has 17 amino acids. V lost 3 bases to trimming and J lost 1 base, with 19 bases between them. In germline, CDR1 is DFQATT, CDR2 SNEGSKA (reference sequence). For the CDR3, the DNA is TGCAGTGCTAGGCGGATGGCAGGGGAAATTTCTGGAAACACCATATATTTT. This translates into CSARRMAGEISGNTIYF.

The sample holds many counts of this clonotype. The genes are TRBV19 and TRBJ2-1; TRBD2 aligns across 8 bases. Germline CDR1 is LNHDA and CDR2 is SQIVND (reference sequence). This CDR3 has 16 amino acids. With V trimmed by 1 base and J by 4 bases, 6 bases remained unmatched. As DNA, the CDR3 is TGTGCCAGTAGTATAGCTGCGGGAGGACGGTACAATGAGCAGTTCTTC. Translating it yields CASSIAAGGRYNEQFF.

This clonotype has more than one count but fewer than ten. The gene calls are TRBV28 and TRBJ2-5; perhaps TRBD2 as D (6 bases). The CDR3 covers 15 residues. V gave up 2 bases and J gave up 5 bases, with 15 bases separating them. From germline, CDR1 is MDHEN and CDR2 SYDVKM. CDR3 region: CASSLGTTGGETQYF. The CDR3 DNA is TGTGCCAGCAGTTTAGGGACGACCGGAGGGGAGACCCAGTACTTC.

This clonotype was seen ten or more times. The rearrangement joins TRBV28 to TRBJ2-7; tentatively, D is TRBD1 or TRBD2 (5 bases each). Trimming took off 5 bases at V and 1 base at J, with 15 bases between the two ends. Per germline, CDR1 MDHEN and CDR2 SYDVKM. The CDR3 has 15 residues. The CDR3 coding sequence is TGTGCCAGCAGTCAGCGAGGGACCGTATCCTACGAGCAGTACTTC. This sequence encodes CASSQRGTVSYEQYF. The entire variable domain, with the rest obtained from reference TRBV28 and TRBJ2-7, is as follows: DVKVTQSSRYLVKRTGEKVFLECVQDMDHENMFWYRQDPGLGLRLIYFSYDVKMKEKGDIPEGYSVSREKKERFSLILESASTNQTSMYLCASSQRGTVSYEQYFGPGTRLTVT.

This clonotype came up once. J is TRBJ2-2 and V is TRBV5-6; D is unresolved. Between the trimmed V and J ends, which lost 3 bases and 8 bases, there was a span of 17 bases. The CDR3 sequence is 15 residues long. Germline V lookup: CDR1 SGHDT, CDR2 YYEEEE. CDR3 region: CASSWAAPAGGELFF. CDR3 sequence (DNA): TGTGCCAGCAGCTGGGCGGCCCCCGCCGGTGGGGAGCTGTTTTTT.

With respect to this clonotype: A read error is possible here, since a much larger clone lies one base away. CDR3 loop: CASSLEGSRSF. For the CDR3, the DNA is TGTGCCAGCAGCTTAGAGGGTAGTCGGTCCTTC. The J gene is TRBJ2-1, the V gene TRBV11-2; D gene ambiguous. CDR1 and CDR2 from the germline V gene are SGHAT and FQNNGV. The CDR3 has 11 residues.

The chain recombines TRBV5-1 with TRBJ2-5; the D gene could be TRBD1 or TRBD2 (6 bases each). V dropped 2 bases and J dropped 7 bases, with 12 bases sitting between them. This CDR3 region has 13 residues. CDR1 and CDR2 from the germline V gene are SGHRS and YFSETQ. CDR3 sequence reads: CASSFTQGGTQYF. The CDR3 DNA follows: TGCGCCAGCAGCTTCACACAGGGAGGGACCCAGTACTTC.

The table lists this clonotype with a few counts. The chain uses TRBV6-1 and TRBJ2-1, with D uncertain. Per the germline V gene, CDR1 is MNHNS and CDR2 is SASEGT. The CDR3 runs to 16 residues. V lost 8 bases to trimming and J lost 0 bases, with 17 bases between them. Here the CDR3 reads CASGVRAQSSYNEQFF. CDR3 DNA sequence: TGTGCCAGCGGGGTCCGAGCCCAGAGCTCCTACAATGAGCAGTTCTTC.

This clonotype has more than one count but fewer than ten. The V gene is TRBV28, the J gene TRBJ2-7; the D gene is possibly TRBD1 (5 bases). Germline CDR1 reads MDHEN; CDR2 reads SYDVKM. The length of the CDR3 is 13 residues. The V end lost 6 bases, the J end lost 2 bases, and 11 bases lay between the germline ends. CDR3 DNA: TGTGCCAGCAGCCGACAGCTGGCCTACGAGCAGTACTTC. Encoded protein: CASSRQLAYEQYF.

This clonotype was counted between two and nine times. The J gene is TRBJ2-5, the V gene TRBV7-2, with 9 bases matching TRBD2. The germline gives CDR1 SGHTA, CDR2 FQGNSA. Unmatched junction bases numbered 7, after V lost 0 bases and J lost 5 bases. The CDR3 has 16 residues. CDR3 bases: TGTGCCAGCAGCTTAGCCTGGCGGGAGGGCTTCGAGACCCAGTACTTC. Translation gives CASSLAWREGFETQYF.

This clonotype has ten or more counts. The DNA of the CDR3 is TGTGCCTGGAGTACGTTAATGAACACTGAAGCTTTCTTT. Translated, it gives CAWSTLMNTEAFF. The chain links TRBV30 to TRBJ1-1; D remains unclear. The CDR3 loop spans 13 amino acids. Between the trimmed V and J ends, which lost 2 bases and 0 bases, there was a span of 7 bases. The germline CDR1 and CDR2 sequences are GTSNPN and SVGIG (reference sequence).

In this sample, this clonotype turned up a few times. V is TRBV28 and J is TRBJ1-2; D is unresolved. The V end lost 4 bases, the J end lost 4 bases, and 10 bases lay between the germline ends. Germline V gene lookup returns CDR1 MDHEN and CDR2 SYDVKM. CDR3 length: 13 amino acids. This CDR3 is CASSWANTYGYTF. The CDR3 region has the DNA TGTGCCAGCAGTTGGGCGAACACCTATGGCTACACCTTC.

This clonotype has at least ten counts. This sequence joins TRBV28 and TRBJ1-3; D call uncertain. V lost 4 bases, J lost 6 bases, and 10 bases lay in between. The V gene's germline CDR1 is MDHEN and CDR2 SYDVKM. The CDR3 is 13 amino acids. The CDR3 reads CASSSDTSNTIYF. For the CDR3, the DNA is TGTGCCAGCAGTTCGGATACATCAAACACCATATATTTT.

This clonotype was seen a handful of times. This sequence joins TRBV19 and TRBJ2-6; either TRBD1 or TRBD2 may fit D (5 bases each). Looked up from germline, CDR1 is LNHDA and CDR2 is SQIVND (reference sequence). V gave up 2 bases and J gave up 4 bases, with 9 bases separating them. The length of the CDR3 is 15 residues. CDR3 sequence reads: CASSIQGPGANVLTF. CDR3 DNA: TGTGCCAGTAGTATACAGGGACCGGGGGCCAACGTCCTGACTTTC.

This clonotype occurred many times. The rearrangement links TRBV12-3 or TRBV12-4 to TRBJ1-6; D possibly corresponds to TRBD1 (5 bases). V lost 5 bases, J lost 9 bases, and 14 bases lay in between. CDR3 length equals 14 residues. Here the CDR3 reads CASSRDAEGSPLHF. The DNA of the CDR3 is TGTGCCAGCAGTAGGGACGCCGAGGGTTCACCCCTCCACTTT.

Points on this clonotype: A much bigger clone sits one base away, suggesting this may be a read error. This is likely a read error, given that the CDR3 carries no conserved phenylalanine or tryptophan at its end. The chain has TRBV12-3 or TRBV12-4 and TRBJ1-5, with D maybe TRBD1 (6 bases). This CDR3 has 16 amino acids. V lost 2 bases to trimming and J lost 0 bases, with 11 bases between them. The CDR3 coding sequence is TGTGCCAGCAGTTTAACAGGGACCCTTAGCAATCAGCCCCAGCATTCT. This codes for CASSLTGTLSNQPQHS.

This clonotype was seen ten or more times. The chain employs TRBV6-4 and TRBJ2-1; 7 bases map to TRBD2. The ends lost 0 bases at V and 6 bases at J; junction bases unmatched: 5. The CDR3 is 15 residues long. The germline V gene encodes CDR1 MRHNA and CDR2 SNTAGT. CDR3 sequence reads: CASSDSGEGPNEQFF. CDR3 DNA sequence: TGTGCCAGCAGTGACTCGGGGGAGGGTCCCAATGAGCAGTTCTTC.

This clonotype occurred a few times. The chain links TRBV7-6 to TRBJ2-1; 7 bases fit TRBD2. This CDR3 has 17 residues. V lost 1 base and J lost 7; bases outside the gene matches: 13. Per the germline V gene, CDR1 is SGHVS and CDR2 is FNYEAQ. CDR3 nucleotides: TGTGCCAGCAGCTTAGTCCCCCCCGGGACGGGGGGAAATGAGCAGTTCTTC. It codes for CASSLVPPGTGGNEQFF.

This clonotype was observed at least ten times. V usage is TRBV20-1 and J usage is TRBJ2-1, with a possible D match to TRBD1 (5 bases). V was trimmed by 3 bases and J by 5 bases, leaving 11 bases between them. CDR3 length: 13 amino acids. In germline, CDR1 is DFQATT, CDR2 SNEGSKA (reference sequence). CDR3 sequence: CSASRSGNNEQFF. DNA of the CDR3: TGCAGTGCTAGCAGGTCAGGGAACAATGAGCAGTTCTTC.

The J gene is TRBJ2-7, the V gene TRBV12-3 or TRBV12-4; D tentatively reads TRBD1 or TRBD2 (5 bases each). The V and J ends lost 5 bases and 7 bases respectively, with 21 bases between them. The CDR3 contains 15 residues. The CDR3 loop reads CASSLSGATQLEQYF. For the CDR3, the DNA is TGTGCCAGCAGTCTCTCCGGGGCAACCCAATTAGAGCAGTACTTC.

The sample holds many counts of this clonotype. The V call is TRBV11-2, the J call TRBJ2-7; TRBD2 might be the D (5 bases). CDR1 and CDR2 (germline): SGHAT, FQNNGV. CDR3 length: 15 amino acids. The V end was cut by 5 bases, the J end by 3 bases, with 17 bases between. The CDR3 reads CASSPPEVGNYEQYF. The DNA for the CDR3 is TGTGCCAGCAGCCCTCCGGAGGTAGGGAACTACGAGCAGTACTTC.